The rows below give T cell receptor beta chains drawn from one sample of a study of shared clonotypes between healthy human individuals. Some clones are missing from TCRdb's copy, which holds only in-frame ones; the method was immunoSEQ multiplex PCR. The sample consists of about 640,000 clones, 60% to 80% of them appearing once. Sequencing was carried out using memory CD4+ T cells sorted from blood. These receptors all come from a woman in her twenties or thirties in good health. CDR3s include the opening cysteine and the closing phenylalanine or tryptophan. A D gene is named only where the DNA matches it firmly. Size is stated for part of the rows, as once, few or many counts, or as a class when the clone is expanded.

TGTGCCAGCAGACCCGACAGGTATGATGGCTACACCTTC	CASRPDRYDGYTF	TRBV2	TRBJ1-2	-	-
TGCGCCAGCAGCGCACTTGAGGGTGGGGCCAACGTCCTGACTTTC	CASSALEGGANVLTF	TRBV5-1	TRBJ2-6	-	-
TGCGCCACGGGCAGGGCTTCCTACAATGAGCAGTTCTTC	CATGRASYNEQFF	TRBV5-1	TRBJ2-1	-	-
TGTGCCAGCAGCGCGGGACAGGTCGACGAGCAGTACTTC	CASSAGQVDEQYF	TRBV28	TRBJ2-7	-	TRBD1
TGTGCTAGTGGTTTGGCCCCGCTAGCGGGAGGTGTAGAGACCCAGTACTTC	CASGLAPLAGGVETQYF	TRBV12-5	TRBJ2-5	-	TRBD2
TGTGCCAGCAGTAGACTAGCGGGAGGCCGGGGGGAGACCCAGTACTTC	CASSRLAGGRGETQYF	TRBV2	TRBJ2-5	many	TRBD2
TGTGCCAGCAGGACCCAAGGGACAGGCAAGGACCGCTATGGCTACACCTTC	CASRTQGTGKDRYGYTF	TRBV28	TRBJ1-2	-	TRBD1
TGCAGCGTTGTCGTGTCGGTGGCAGCCTTCTACGAGCAGTACTTC	CSVVVSVAAFYEQYF	TRBV29-1	TRBJ2-7	-	-
TGTGCCAGCATCCAATCCCCTGTAGCCTACTCTGGAAACACCATATATTTT	CASIQSPVAYSGNTIYF	TRBV28	TRBJ1-3	once	-
TGTGCCAGTAGTATAGGGGTAAGGCCCCAGCATTTT	CASSIGVRPQHF	TRBV19	TRBJ1-5	few	-
-	CASSSAQLSLEQYF	TRBV19	TRBJ2-7	-	-
TGTGCCAGCAGTTGGGCTGGAAACACCATATATTTT	CASSWAGNTIYF	TRBV28	TRBJ1-3	once	-
TGCGCCAGCAGATCACAGGGCCAAGCTTTCTTT	CASRSQGQAFF	TRBV5-1	TRBJ1-1	-	-
TGTGCCAGGGGACAGGGGGCGGGCGAGCAGTACTTC	CARGQGAGEQYF	TRBV2	TRBJ2-7	-	TRBD1
TGTGCCAGCAGCCCCCGGGACAGGGGGGCCTACGAGCAGTACTTC	CASSPRDRGAYEQYF	TRBV11-2	TRBJ2-7	-	TRBD1
TGTGCCAGCAGTGACTCGCGGGAGAACACCGGGGAGCTGTTTTTT	CASSDSRENTGELFF	TRBV6-4	TRBJ2-2	many	-
TGCGCCAGCGGAGGGGACGGCAGCCATAATGAAAAACTGTTTTTT	CASGGDGSHNEKLFF	TRBV5-1	TRBJ1-4	-	-
TGTGCCAGCAGCCTTAGCGGGAGGAGGATTGATACGCAGTATTTT	CASSLSGRRIDTQYF	TRBV7-2	TRBJ2-3	once	TRBD2
TGTGCCAGCAGTTATGCGACGGCAGCTTTCTTT	CASSYATAAFF	TRBV28	TRBJ1-1	many	-
TGCGCCAGCAGCGTGGGACAGGGGGGAAAGGTTGAGCAGTTCTTC	CASSVGQGGKVEQFF	TRBV5-1	TRBJ2-1	-	TRBD1
TGTGCCAGCAGGGACAGACTAGCGGGATTTCCCGGGGAGCTGTTTTTT	CASRDRLAGFPGELFF	TRBV5-8	TRBJ2-2	-	TRBD2
TGCGCCAGCAGCGTCGGGACAGGGGGCGGCGAGCAGTACTTC	CASSVGTGGGEQYF	TRBV5-1	TRBJ2-7	-	TRBD1
TGTGCCAGCAGTTTAAGGGCAAAGGGAAAGCCTCAAGAGACCCAGTACTTC	CASSLRAKGKPQETQYF	TRBV28	TRBJ2-5	-	-
TGTGCCACCAGCGGGACTAATGAAAAACTGTTTTTT	CATSGTNEKLFF	TRBV15	TRBJ1-4	-	-
TGTGCCAGCAGTTACTCGACAGGGAGGACCGGGGAGCTGTTTTTT	CASSYSTGRTGELFF	TRBV6-6	TRBJ2-2	-	-
TGCAGCGTAGAGCCCCCGGGACTAGATTCCTACAATGAGCAGTTCTTC	CSVEPPGLDSYNEQFF	TRBV29-1	TRBJ2-1	-	TRBD2
TGCGCCAGCAGTGAGTCGAGGGACACAGTTTACGAGCAGTACTTC	CASSESRDTVYEQYF	TRBV10-1	TRBJ2-7	many	-
TGTGCCAGCAGCCCTCTGGTTTCTAATGAAAAACTGTTTTTT	CASSPLVSNEKLFF	TRBV27	TRBJ1-4	-	-
TGCGCCAGCAGTCCGGACCTCTCTTCGGGGGAGCTGTTTTTT	CASSPDLSSGELFF	TRBV10-1	TRBJ2-2	many	-
TGTGTCTCCTCGGTCGGCAATCAGCCCCAGCATTTT	CVSSVGNQPQHF	TRBV28	TRBJ1-5	-	-
TGTGCCAGCTCACCCCGTCCTGACAGTGAAGCTTTCTTT	CASSPRPDSEAFF	TRBV18	TRBJ1-1	-	-
TGTGCCAGCTCACCAACCGGGACCAACGGAAATACGCAGTATTTT	CASSPTGTNGNTQYF	TRBV18	TRBJ2-3	-	-
TGTGCCAGCGCCATTCGGACAGCGAACTCTGGAAACACCATATATTTT	CASAIRTANSGNTIYF	TRBV28	TRBJ1-3	-	-
TGTGCCAGCAGTGAGACAGTTCGTAGCAATCAGCCCCAGCATTTT	CASSETVRSNQPQHF	TRBV28	TRBJ1-5	-	-
TGTGCCAGCAGCGGACAGGGGGCGTACAATGAGCAGTTCTTC	CASSGQGAYNEQFF	TRBV25-1	TRBJ2-1	once	TRBD1
TGTGCCACCAGCAGAGGGGGACAGGGGGGAAAAGAGACCCAGTACTTC	CATSRGGQGGKETQYF	TRBV15	TRBJ2-5	-	TRBD1